One and the same sample provided the 13 T cell receptor beta chains below, sequenced in a study of T-cell memory formation after mild COVID-19. TCRdb recomputed calls from the 5' RACE reads with MiXCR, one row per CDR3 protein. The sample lists 150,000 to 200,000 distinct CDR3 sequences; more than 14% were seen once. The material sequenced was PBMCs or a T cell subset sorted from them (not recorded which). The receptors stem from an adult woman who had mild COVID-19 (a few samples of this study predate the infection). Cell type and time point are not known.

This CDR3 reads CSASGGAGETQYF. The CDR3 DNA follows: TGCAGTGCTAGCGGGGGGGCCGGGGAGACCCAGTACTTC. The V and J genes are TRBV20-1 and TRBJ2-5; 8 bases line up with TRBD2. This CDR3 has 13 residues. The germline V gene encodes CDR1 DFQATT and CDR2 SNEGSKA (reference sequence). V lost 3 bases to trimming and J lost 5 bases; unmatched junction nucleotides: 5.

The CDR3 loop is CASSHDRETQYF. The CDR3 nucleotides are TGCGCCAGCAGTCACGACAGAGAGACCCAGTACTTC. V usage is TRBV5-1 and J usage is TRBJ2-5; possibly TRBD1 for D (5 bases). The V end was cut by 5 bases, the J end by 4 bases, with 9 bases between. The germline gives CDR1 SGHRS, CDR2 YFSETQ. The CDR3 runs 12 residues. Full variable domain (remainder filled in from reference TRBV5-1 and TRBJ2-5): KAGVTQTPRYLIKTRGQQVTLSCSPISGHRSVSWYQQTPGQGLQFLFEYFSETQRNKGNFPGRFSGRQFSNSRSEMNVSTLELGDSALYLCASSHDRETQYFGPGTRLLVL.

This clonotype was seen only a few times. The chain links TRBV24-1 to TRBJ1-2, with 8 bases that match TRBD1. V was clipped by 4 bases and J by 3 bases; unmatched bases: 3. Per germline, CDR1 KGHDR and CDR2 SFDVKD. The CDR3 length is 14 residues. CDR3 in amino acids: CATSEDRVDYGYTF. The CDR3 DNA reads TGTGCCACCAGTGAGGACAGGGTCGACTATGGCTACACCTTC.

The sample holds a few counts of this clonotype. The chain couples TRBV29-1 to TRBJ1-4; the D is unclear. Germline V gene lookup returns CDR1 SQVTM and CDR2 ANQGSEA. Deletions cut 8 bases from V and 5 bases from J, with 12 bases between. The CDR3 extends over 12 amino acids. The DNA of the CDR3 is TGCAGCCCTCGGAGAGGGAATGAAAAACTGTTTTTT. It codes for CSPRRGNEKLFF.

The table lists this clonotype with a count of one. V and J are TRBV5-5 and TRBJ1-2; 7 bases fit TRBD1. The junction had 12 bases not matched to a gene; V was cut back by 3 bases and J by 7 bases. The CDR3 contains 15 residues. CDR1 and CDR2 from the germline V gene are SGHKS and YYEKEE (reference sequence). The CDR3 sequence: CASSSTQTGSRGYTF. The DNA for the CDR3 is TGTGCCAGCAGCTCAACCCAGACAGGGTCTCGTGGCTACACCTTC. Together with reference TRBV5-5 and TRBJ1-2, the CDR3 gives the full variable domain: DAGVTQSPTHLIKTRGQQVTLRCSPISGHKSVSWYQQVLGQGPQFIFQYYEKEERGRGNFPDRFSARQFPNYSSELNVNALLLGDSALYLCASSSTQTGSRGYTFGSGTRLTVV.

V and J are TRBV19 and TRBJ1-1; 7 bases align to TRBD1. The V gene's germline CDR1 is LNHDA and CDR2 SQIVND (reference sequence). V shed 2 bases and J 6 bases; nucleotides not matched to a gene: 3. This CDR3 spans 13 amino acids. The CDR3 is CASSILGTAEAFF. The CDR3 DNA reads as TGTGCCAGTAGTATACTAGGGACAGCTGAAGCTTTCTTT.

This clonotype was detected only once. Germline is not matched at one junction end, which may reflect a read error. V and J are TRBV7-9 and TRBJ1-4; possibly TRBD1 for D (6 bases). Germline lookup yields CDR1 SEHNR and CDR2 FQNEAQ (reference sequence). The CDR3 extends over 16 amino acids. DNA of the CDR3: TGTGCCAGCAGCTTATCCCCAGGGGAAGGGGATGAAAGACTGTTTTTT. This sequence encodes CASSLSPGEGDERLFF.

This clonotype came up a few times. J is TRBJ2-3 and V is TRBV20-1, with TRBD2 identical over 8 bases. J lost 0 bases, V lost 3 bases, and 8 bases had no gene match. CDR3 length: 16 residues. Germline V gene data show CDR1 as DFQATT and CDR2 as SNEGSKA (reference sequence). The CDR3 nucleotides are TGCAGTGCTAGCCCCATACTAGCGGCTAGCACAGATACGCAGTATTTT. Translation: CSASPILAASTDTQYF.

J is TRBJ2-1 and V is TRBV9; 9 bases map to TRBD2. The germline gives CDR1 SGDLS, CDR2 YYNGEE. Losses at the gene ends were 3 bases for V and 1 base for J; bases not matched to a gene: 5. This CDR3 is built from 16 residues. CDR3 sequence reads: CASSGIAGVSYNEQFF. CDR3 in DNA: TGTGCCAGCAGCGGGATAGCGGGGGTTTCCTACAATGAGCAGTTCTTC. Full variable domain (missing parts from reference TRBV9 and TRBJ2-1): DSGVTQTPKHLITATGQRVTLRCSPRSGDLSVYWYQQSLDQGLQFLIQYYNGEERAKGNILERFSAQQFPDLHSELNLSSLELGDSALYFCASSGIAGVSYNEQFFGPGTRLTVL.

The chain is built from TRBV12-3 or TRBV12-4 and TRBJ2-2, with D unresolved. V was clipped by 5 bases and J by 9 bases, with 16 bases between them. The CDR3 is 14 amino acids. DNA for the CDR3: TGTGCCAGCAGTGTCTTTAACCCCTCGAGGGAGCTGTTTTTT. As protein: CASSVFNPSRELFF.

The chain joins TRBV2 to TRBJ2-3; 11 bases match TRBD2. Per the germline V gene, CDR1 is SNHLY and CDR2 is FYNNEI. V shed 4 bases, J shed 6 bases, and the junction held 12 bases outside the gene matches. The CDR3 has 17 residues. DNA of the CDR3: TGTGCCAGCAGTGTGGGTAGCGGGGGGGCCCTTGGTGATACGCAGTATTTT. Translation gives CASSVGSGGALGDTQYF.

Concerning this clonotype: The junction and the germline gene differ at one end; a read error may be behind it. The V gene is TRBV7-7, the J gene TRBJ2-6, with D possibly TRBD1 on 6 matching bases. CDR3 length: 16 amino acids. The germline V gene encodes CDR1 SSHAT and CDR2 FNYEAQ (reference sequence). The CDR3 sequence is CASSLGHNSGANVLTF. In DNA, the CDR3 is TGTGCTAGCAGCCTGGGACACAACTCTGGGGCCAACGTCCTGACTTTC. Looking up the rest from reference TRBV7-7 and TRBJ2-6 gives the full variable domain: GAGVSQSPRYKVTKRGQDVTLRCDPISSHATLYWYQQALGQGPEFLTYFNYEAQPDKSGLPSDRFSAERPEGSISTLTIQRTEQRDSAMYRCASSLGHNSGANVLTFGAGSRLTVL.

There are a few counts of this clonotype. This chain connects TRBV9 to TRBJ2-1, with 9 positions matching TRBD2. V shed 2 bases, J shed 2 bases, and the junction held 2 bases outside the gene matches. The CDR3 spans 15 residues. CDR1 is SGDLS, CDR2 YYNGEE, per germline. The CDR3, as DNA: TGTGCCAGCAGCGTCACTAGCGGGCCCTACAATGAGCAGTTCTTC. Translated: CASSVTSGPYNEQFF.